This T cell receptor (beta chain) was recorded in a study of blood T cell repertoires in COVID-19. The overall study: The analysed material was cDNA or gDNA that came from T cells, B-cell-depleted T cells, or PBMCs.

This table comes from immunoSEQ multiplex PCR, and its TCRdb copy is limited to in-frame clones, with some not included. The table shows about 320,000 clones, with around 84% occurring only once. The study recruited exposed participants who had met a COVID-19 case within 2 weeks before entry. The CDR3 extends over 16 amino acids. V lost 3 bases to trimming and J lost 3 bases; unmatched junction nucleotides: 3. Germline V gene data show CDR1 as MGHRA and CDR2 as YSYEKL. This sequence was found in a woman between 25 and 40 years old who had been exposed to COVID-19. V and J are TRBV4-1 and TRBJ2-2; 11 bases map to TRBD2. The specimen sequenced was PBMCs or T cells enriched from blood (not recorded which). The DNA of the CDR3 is TGCGCCAGCAGCCATCTACTAGCGGGGGACACCGGGGAGCTGTTTTTT. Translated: CASSHLLAGDTGELFF.